This TCR beta chain was obtained from a study of cytomegalovirus exposure and HLA in healthy donors. Study details: One earlier analysis, a look at 150 million to 200 million T cells, found about 100 million unique TCR beta sequences.

V lost 3 bases to trimming and J lost 0 bases, with 11 bases between them. CDR1 is MDHEN, CDR2 SYDVKM, per germline. The CDR3 spans 16 residues. For this clone: Its target is not known.

Each donor was healthy, and each was a bone marrow donor. The PCR ran on 60 Vbeta and 13 Jbeta primers. This table comes from immunoSEQ multiplex PCR, and its TCRdb copy is limited to in-frame clones, with some not included. This sample yields about 170,000 clones, of which less than 85% are seen a single time; about 1.6% belongs to the top ten. Notes on the study in general: Cytomegalovirus-associated status was assigned to approximately 160 TCR beta chains. Sequencing depth across donors, presence/absence analyses assumed, was roughly uniform.

This TCR was recovered from a male donor in good health and CMV-seronegative. Source material: PBMCs. This rearrangement joins TRBV28 to TRBJ2-2; D is uncertain. The CDR3 DNA follows: TGTGCCAGCAGTTTCCCGAGAGGCTCGAACACCGGGGAGCTGTTTTTT. Translated: CASSFPRGSNTGELFF.